The 23 T cell receptor beta chains presented below share a single source sample, sequenced in a study of blood T cells in healthy people across ages. Then a second PCR, running roughly 6 to 12 cycles, was carried out with a sample-barcoded 5' primer and a J-beta primer mix. A single record per CDR3 protein comes from TCRdb applying MiXCR to the 5' RACE reads. The sample yields 700,000 or so distinct CDR3 sequences, around a fifth seen once. The sample was blood. These receptors were obtained from a man between 65 and 85 years old in good health.

There are many counts of this clonotype. The V gene is TRBV7-2, the J gene TRBJ1-5; tentatively, D is TRBD1 (6 bases). The CDR3 consists of 14 residues. CDR1 and CDR2 (germline): SGHTA, FQGNSA. The V and J ends lost 5 bases and 7 bases respectively, with 15 bases between them. The DNA of the CDR3 is TGTGCCAGCAGCCTGAGGGGGGGAAGGCAGCCCCAGCATTTT. Its protein is CASSLRGGRQPQHF.

The chain couples TRBV6-6 to TRBJ2-1; 11 nucleotides align to TRBD2. The CDR3 has 15 amino acids. V shed 2 bases and J 5 bases; nucleotides not matched to a gene: 2. Per germline, CDR1 MNHNY and CDR2 SVGAGI (reference sequence). This CDR3 is CASSYPTSGNNEQFF. The CDR3 DNA reads as TGTGCCAGCAGTTACCCGACTAGCGGGAACAATGAGCAGTTCTTC.

This clonotype was detected a few times. The rearrangement uses TRBV7-2 and TRBJ2-3; 12 bases align to TRBD2. The CDR3 covers 15 residues. CDR1 is SGHTA and CDR2 is FQGNSA in the germline V gene. With V trimmed by 4 bases and J by 5 bases, 4 bases remained unmatched. The CDR3 protein is CASSSTSGRRDTQYF. The CDR3 region has the DNA TGTGCCAGCAGCTCCACTAGCGGGAGGAGAGATACGCAGTATTTT.

The chain carries TRBV5-5 and TRBJ2-7; D tentatively fits TRBD1 or TRBD2 (5 bases each). The J call is uncertain, as TRBJ2-5 better fits the DNA end. Germline-derived CDR1 and CDR2 are SGHKS and YYEKEE (reference sequence). CDR3 length: 15 amino acids. The CDR3 DNA reads TGTGCCAGCAGTCCATTAACAGGAGGTTTCGAGACCCAGTACTTC. It codes for CASSPLTGGFETQYF.

Only a few counts were recorded for this clonotype. J is TRBJ2-3 and V is TRBV29-1; the D gene is possibly TRBD2 (5 bases). This CDR3 is built from 14 residues. Per germline, CDR1 SQVTM and CDR2 ANQGSEA. V shed 1 base and J shed 5 bases, with 13 bases lying between them. In DNA, the CDR3 is TGCAGCGTTGAAGGGTCGCGGGTGGAAGATACGCAGTATTTT. Protein: CSVEGSRVEDTQYF.

This clonotype was observed a few times. This chain joins TRBV7-9 and TRBJ2-1; TRBD2 matches at 10 bases. The CDR3 spans 17 residues. The germline CDR1 and CDR2 sequences are SEHNR and FQNEAQ (reference sequence). The V and J ends lost 1 base and 6 bases, in that order; junction bases with no gene match: 9. Here the CDR3 reads CASSLVSASGRSNEQFF. For the CDR3, the DNA is TGTGCCAGCAGCTTAGTGTCGGCTAGCGGGAGAAGCAATGAGCAGTTCTTC.

Only a few counts were recorded for this clonotype. V and J are TRBV10-3 and TRBJ2-5; D is undetermined. Germline CDR1 is ENHRY and CDR2 is SYGVKD. Between the trimmed V and J ends, which lost 3 bases and 1 base, there was a span of 12 bases. There are 15 residues in the CDR3. The CDR3 coding sequence is TGTGCCATCAGTGAAGATGTTAGGGCCCAAGAGACCCAGTACTTC. Amino acid sequence: CAISEDVRAQETQYF.

This clonotype is a singleton in its sample. The chain joins TRBV13 to TRBJ1-6; 8 bases match TRBD1. Germline V lookup: CDR1 PRHDT, CDR2 FYEKMQ (reference sequence). J lost 7 bases, V lost 5 bases, and 10 bases had no gene match. The CDR3 sequence is 16 residues long. The CDR3 region has the DNA TGTGCCAGCAGCGGGCCCCCGGGACAGGAAAATTCACCCCTCCACTTT. Amino acid sequence: CASSGPPGQENSPLHF.

In this sample, this clonotype turned up a few times. V is TRBV6-5 and J is TRBJ2-1; 10 positions agree with TRBD1. There are 15 residues in the CDR3. Germline CDR1 and CDR2: MNHEY and SVGAGI. V shed 7 bases and J 3 bases; nucleotides not matched to a gene: 6. CDR3 coding DNA: TGTGCCAGCACCCTGGACAGGGGGGACTACAATGAGCAGTTCTTC. The encoded protein is CASTLDRGDYNEQFF.

The chain has TRBV10-3 and TRBJ1-2, with unresolved D. V shed 10 bases and J shed 8 bases, with 17 bases lying between them. The CDR3 runs to 12 residues. Looked up from germline, CDR1 is ENHRY and CDR2 is SYGVKD. The CDR3 is CASAAGDPGYTF. In nucleotides, the CDR3 is TGTGCCAGCGCCGCCGGCGACCCCGGCTACACCTTC.

This sequence joins TRBV7-9 and TRBJ2-5; the D is unclear. CDR1 is SEHNR and CDR2 is FQNEAQ in the germline V gene (reference sequence). Trimming took 5 bases from V and 0 from J, leaving 13 bases between them. This CDR3 contains 15 residues. In DNA, the CDR3 is TGTGCCAGCAGCCCTCCCCTGATTTACCAAGAGACCCAGTACTTC. This translates into CASSPPLIYQETQYF.

This clonotype was seen only once. The rearrangement joins TRBV5-1 to TRBJ2-3; the match to TRBD2 covers 8 bases. Germline V CDR1 and CDR2: SGHRS, YFSETQ. V dropped 7 bases and J dropped 6; count of bases not matched to a gene: 13. The length of the CDR3 is 15 residues. CDR3 residues: CASGSLSGRWDTQYF. The CDR3 region has the DNA TGCGCCAGCGGATCCCTCAGCGGGAGATGGGATACGCAGTATTTT.

This sequence joins TRBV11-2 and TRBJ2-2; D gene ambiguous. The CDR3 spans 15 residues. CDR1 and CDR2 (germline): SGHAT, FQNNGV. Deletions cut 1 base from V and 5 bases from J, with 11 bases between. CDR3 sequence (DNA): TGTGCCAGCAGCTTAGTCCGCCCTGGTACCGGGGAGCTGTTTTTT. This codes for CASSLVRPGTGELFF.

The V and J genes are TRBV6-2 or TRBV6-3 and TRBJ2-3, with a weak D call TRBD1 (5 bases). Germline CDR1 is MNHEY and CDR2 is SVGEGT. This CDR3 spans 13 amino acids. V was shortened by 4 bases and J by 5 bases, with 10 bases between the two germline ends. CDR3 sequence (DNA): TGTGCCAGCAGTTCCAGGGTTGAAGATACGCAGTATTTT. Its translation: CASSSRVEDTQYF.

CDR3 in DNA: TGTGCCAGCAGCTACGGAATCTCCTACGAGCAGTACTTC. Amino acids: CASSYGISYEQYF. This chain uses TRBV7-9 with TRBJ2-7; no clear D gene. The length of the CDR3 is 13 residues. V was trimmed by 4 bases and J by 0 bases, leaving 7 bases between them. CDR1 is SEHNR, CDR2 FQNEAQ, per germline (reference sequence).

The gene calls are TRBV12-3 or TRBV12-4 and TRBJ2-4; D possibly corresponds to TRBD1 (6 bases). The CDR3 sequence is 13 residues long. Trimming removed 1 base at V and 5 bases at J, with 6 bases between. As DNA, the CDR3 is TGTGCCAGCAGTTTAGACAGGGAAAACATTCAGTACTTC. Protein product: CASSLDRENIQYF.

There are a few counts of this clonotype. This chain joins TRBV20-1 and TRBJ2-5, with D unresolved. Near its end, the DNA agrees better with TRBJ2-1, so the J call may be wrong. Per germline, CDR1 DFQATT and CDR2 SNEGSKA (reference sequence). The CDR3 is 14 residues long. The CDR3 region has the DNA TGCAGTCCTGGCATGGTATCCCCCTACAATGAGCAGTTCTTC. This translates into CSPGMVSPYNEQFF.

This clonotype was observed at least ten times. The genes are TRBV2 and TRBJ2-4, with 9 bases fitting TRBD2. The CDR3 covers 19 residues. From germline, CDR1 is SNHLY and CDR2 FYNNEI. The J segment lost 0 bases and the V segment lost 2 bases, leaving 11 bases of the junction unmatched. CDR3 loop: CASSELGAGGPVAKNIQYF. CDR3 sequence (DNA): TGTGCCAGCAGTGAATTGGGGGCGGGGGGGCCGGTAGCCAAAAACATTCAGTACTTC.

The genes are TRBV20-1 and TRBJ2-5; no clear D. Germline V gives CDR1 DFQATT, CDR2 SNEGSKA (reference sequence). Trimming pared 6 bases from V and 1 base from J, leaving 12 bases between. This CDR3 is built from 13 residues. The CDR3 nucleotides read TGCAGTGCAGAAACCCGGATCCAAGAGACCCAGTACTTC. Encoded protein: CSAETRIQETQYF.

The chain carries TRBV5-1 and TRBJ1-4; 7 bases fit TRBD1. The CDR3 spans 14 residues. J gave up 8 bases and V 3 bases, and 7 bases lay outside the gene matches. Germline CDR1 and CDR2: SGHRS and YFSETQ. CDR3 region: CASSSTGPWEKLFF. The CDR3 DNA is TGCGCCAGCAGCTCGACAGGGCCTTGGGAAAAACTGTTTTTT.

V usage is TRBV29-1 and J usage is TRBJ2-5; D possibly matches TRBD1 or TRBD2 (5 bases each). CDR1 is SQVTM, CDR2 ANQGSEA, per germline. This CDR3 comprises 13 residues. The V gene lost 2 bases and the J gene lost 3 bases, with 10 bases spanning the gap. CDR3 residues: CSVEWLGEETQYF. The CDR3 coding sequence is TGCAGCGTTGAATGGTTGGGGGAAGAGACCCAGTACTTC.

Regarding this clonotype: One end of the junction is discordant with germline, which a read error may explain. This chain connects TRBV12-3 or TRBV12-4 to TRBJ1-2; possibly TRBD1 for D (5 bases). This CDR3 region has 14 residues. The CDR3 region has the DNA TGTGCCAGCAGTCACACACAGGAAGCCTATGACTACACCTTC. Translating it yields CASSHTQEAYDYTF.

This clonotype has only a few counts. One end of the junction does not line up with germline, which may come from a read error. The chain combines TRBV12-3 or TRBV12-4 with TRBJ1-4, with 7 bases identical to TRBD1. The CDR3 contains 16 residues. CDR3 sequence (DNA): TGTGCCAGCGGTTTTCGGAGGGCTCGGGGGACAGAGAAACTGTTTTTT. It translates to CASGFRRARGTEKLFF.